Presented here are 30 T cell receptor beta chains from one specimen sequenced in a study of T cell responses to AZD1222 COVID-19 vaccine. Data came from immunoSEQ multiplex PCR; TCRdb stores just in-frame clones and leaves some out. Of around 100,000 clones detected, nearly 95% appear once; the ten largest clones hold more than 1.5%. Sequenced here: peripheral blood, sampled on day 0 of AZD1222 vaccination. All receptors derive from an adult in good health.

The V gene is TRBV29-1, the J gene TRBJ2-2; the D gene could be TRBD1 or TRBD2 (5 bases each). The germline V and J ends were trimmed by 4 bases and 7 bases, with 13 bases remaining between them. Looked up from germline, CDR1 is SQVTM and CDR2 is ANQGSEA. CDR3 size: 13 residues. In nucleotides, the CDR3 is TGCAGCGTTGGAGGGGAGCTCGTCGGGGAGCTGTTTTTT. Translation gives CSVGGELVGELFF.

The genes are TRBV2 and TRBJ2-4, with a possible D match to TRBD1 (5 bases). The CDR3 spans 11 residues. Germline values: CDR1 SNHLY, CDR2 FYNNEI. The ends were cut back, 3 bases at V and 15 bases at J, with 12 bases in the middle. The CDR3 coding sequence is TGTGCCAGCAGTGAGCAGGGTTTCGGGTACTTC. Protein product: CASSEQGFGYF. Full variable domain (rest looked up from reference TRBV2 and TRBJ2-4): EPEVTQTPSHQVTQMGQEVILRCVPISNHLYFYWYRQILGQKVEFLVSFYNNEISEKSEIFDDQFSVERPDGSNFTLKIRSTKLEDSAMYFCASSEQGFGYFGAGTRLSVL.

The chain is built from TRBV19 and TRBJ2-7; 8 nucleotides line up with TRBD1. V gave up 5 bases and J gave up 0 bases; unmatched junction bases: 6. Germline CDR1 LNHDA, CDR2 SQIVND (reference sequence). This CDR3 spans 15 amino acids. This CDR3 reads CASSAGGVLSYEQYF. The CDR3 nucleotides read TGTGCCAGTAGTGCAGGGGGCGTTCTCTCCTACGAGCAGTACTTC.

This chain uses TRBV7-3 with TRBJ2-2, with unresolved D. CDR1 and CDR2 (germline): SGHTA, FQGTGA. There are 13 residues in the CDR3. The V gene lost 2 bases and the J gene lost 6 bases, with 7 bases spanning the gap. DNA of the CDR3: TGTGCCAGCAGCTTAGGCTCACCCGGGGAGCTGTTTTTT. The encoded protein is CASSLGSPGELFF.

The V and J genes are TRBV28 and TRBJ1-1; D is undetermined. The ends were cut back, 3 bases at V and 5 bases at J, with 7 bases in the middle. Germline values: CDR1 MDHEN, CDR2 SYDVKM. The CDR3 loop spans 12 amino acids. The CDR3 DNA is TGTGCCAGCAGTTTTTTGGTTACTGAAGCTTTCTTT. This translates into CASSFLVTEAFF. The variable domain in full, completed from reference TRBV28 and TRBJ1-1, reads DVKVTQSSRYLVKRTGEKVFLECVQDMDHENMFWYRQDPGLGLRLIYFSYDVKMKEKGDIPEGYSVSREKKERFSLILESASTNQTSMYLCASSFLVTEAFFGQGTRLTVV.

A single count supports this clone. This chain joins TRBV2 and TRBJ2-7; 7 bases line up with TRBD1. This CDR3 has 15 amino acids. Germline V gene sequence: CDR1 SNHLY, CDR2 FYNNEI. The ends lost 4 bases at V and 6 bases at J; junction bases unmatched: 12. In nucleotides, the CDR3 is TGTGCCAGCAGTGGGCCGGGACAGCCCCGTCTCGAGCAGTACTTC. It is translated as CASSGPGQPRLEQYF.

The chain carries TRBV29-1 and TRBJ2-1, with unresolved D. Deletions cut 4 bases from V and 13 bases from J, with 14 bases between. The CDR3 has 11 residues. The germline CDR1 and CDR2 sequences are SQVTM and ANQGSEA. The CDR3, as DNA: TGCAGCGTTGCAATCCAGCCCTATCAGTTCTTC. This translates into CSVAIQPYQFF.

This clone has only one observation. The rearrangement uses TRBV6-6 and TRBJ2-7, with D tentatively TRBD1 (7 bases). Trimming pared 8 bases from V and 6 bases from J, leaving 23 bases between. The CDR3 contains 15 residues. Germline lookup yields CDR1 MNHNY and CDR2 SVGAGI (reference sequence). CDR3 sequence reads: CASAPRRGEFGEQYF. Written as DNA, the CDR3 is TGTGCCAGCGCCCCTCGCAGGGGGGAGTTCGGCGAGCAGTACTTC.

The J gene is TRBJ1-2, the V gene TRBV12-3 or TRBV12-4; the match to TRBD1 covers 8 bases. The CDR3 runs 13 residues. V lost 6 bases, J lost 5 bases, and 5 bases stayed unmatched. Written as DNA, the CDR3 is TGTGCCAGCAGACAGACAGGGGAGTATGGCTACACCTTC. Translated, it gives CASRQTGEYGYTF.

The chain has TRBV29-1 and TRBJ1-1; D might be TRBD1 (6 bases). Germline V CDR1 and CDR2: SQVTM, ANQGSEA. CDR3 length: 13 amino acids. Trimming stripped 7 bases from V and 2 bases from J, with 14 bases between. The DNA for the CDR3 is TGCAGCGCTACGACAGGAATAAACACTGAAGCTTTCTTT. Translation gives CSATTGINTEAFF.

The chain recombines TRBV5-1 with TRBJ2-7; D remains unclear. Germline-derived CDR1 and CDR2 are SGHRS and YFSETQ. The ends were cut back, 0 bases at V and 0 bases at J, with 19 bases in the middle. This CDR3 is built from 18 residues. The chain's CDR3 is CASSLEPRPSGNSYEQYF. The CDR3 DNA is TGCGCCAGCAGCTTGGAACCCCGCCCTAGTGGCAACTCCTACGAGCAGTACTTC.

The V gene is TRBV19, the J gene TRBJ2-3, with 7 bases that match TRBD1. V dropped 0 bases and J dropped 5; count of bases not matched to a gene: 2. CDR3 length equals 14 residues. Germline V gives CDR1 LNHDA, CDR2 SQIVND (reference sequence). This chain's CDR3 is CASSIEYRGDTQYF. The CDR3 DNA reads TGTGCCAGTAGTATAGAATACAGGGGAGATACGCAGTATTTT.

This sequence joins TRBV28 and TRBJ2-2; 8 nucleotides agree with TRBD2. Germline trimming cut 2 bases from V and 5 bases from J; bases unmatched to any gene: 16. Germline CDR1 MDHEN, CDR2 SYDVKM. The CDR3 loop spans 19 amino acids. The CDR3 reads CASSLQLAGISAETGELFF. The CDR3 nucleotides read TGTGCCAGCAGTTTACAGTTAGCGGGAATATCGGCCGAAACCGGGGAGCTGTTTTTT.

The chain couples TRBV28 to TRBJ2-3; D not resolved. The CDR3 is made up of 17 amino acids. Germline loops: CDR1 MDHEN, CDR2 SYDVKM. Trimming took 5 bases from V and 3 from J, leaving 21 bases between them. In DNA form, the CDR3 reads TGTGCCAGCAGTACAAACCACCAATGGGTGAAAACAGATACGCAGTATTTT. This codes for CASSTNHQWVKTDTQYF. Full variable domain (missing parts from reference TRBV28 and TRBJ2-3): DVKVTQSSRYLVKRTGEKVFLECVQDMDHENMFWYRQDPGLGLRLIYFSYDVKMKEKGDIPEGYSVSREKKERFSLILESASTNQTSMYLCASSTNHQWVKTDTQYFGPGTRLTVL.

The chain couples TRBV6-6 to TRBJ1-1, with TRBD1 matching over 9 bases. V lost 7 bases and J lost 1; bases outside the gene matches: 4. This CDR3 comprises 14 residues. CDR1 and CDR2 from the germline V gene are MNHNY and SVGAGI (reference sequence). CDR3 DNA sequence: TGTGCCAGCAACCGGGACAGGGCGAACACTGAAGCTTTCTTT. Its protein product is CASNRDRANTEAFF.

This chain joins TRBV7-6 and TRBJ2-3; 7 bases fit TRBD2. This CDR3 region has 16 residues. The germline V gene has CDR1 SGHVS and CDR2 FNYEAQ. After removal of 2 bases from V and 6 bases from J, the junction contained 11 bases not matched to a gene. The CDR3 DNA sequence: TGTGCCAGCAGCTTATTCGATAGGTATAGCGGGGATACGCAGTATTTT. Encoded protein: CASSLFDRYSGDTQYF.

The CDR3: CASSFLAGDTQYF. CDR3 sequence (DNA): TGTGCCAGCAGTTTTTTGGCGGGTGATACGCAGTATTTT. The chain carries TRBV12-3 or TRBV12-4 and TRBJ2-3, with D possibly TRBD2 on 5 matching bases. There are 13 residues in the CDR3. The V gene lost 3 bases and the J gene lost 6 bases, with 10 bases spanning the gap.

The genes are TRBV12-3 or TRBV12-4 and TRBJ2-5, with TRBD2 identical over 9 bases. The CDR3 sequence is 13 residues long. Unmatched junction bases numbered 2, after V lost 6 bases and J lost 3 bases. The CDR3 coding sequence is TGTGCCAGCAGCCGACTAGCGGAAGAGACCCAGTACTTC. Encoded protein: CASSRLAEETQYF.

V is TRBV21-1 and J is TRBJ1-1. TRBV21-1 is a pseudogene. The CDR3 is made up of 15 amino acids. DNA for the CDR3: TGTGCCAGCAGCCCGGGGGGGACTACGGTAACTGAAGCTTTCTTT. This sequence encodes CASSPGGTTVTEAFF.

This sequence joins TRBV19 and TRBJ1-1; no firm D call. V was clipped by 6 bases and J by 5 bases, with 10 bases between them. In germline, CDR1 is LNHDA, CDR2 SQIVND (reference sequence). This CDR3 is 12 amino acids long. The chain's CDR3 is CASSFGRTEAFF. The CDR3 region has the DNA TGTGCCAGTAGCTTCGGGCGGACTGAAGCTTTCTTT.

The genes are TRBV18 and TRBJ1-4; 8 nucleotides agree with TRBD1. From germline, CDR1 is KGHSH and CDR2 LQKENI. The V and J ends lost 2 bases and 8 bases, in that order; junction bases with no gene match: 7. The CDR3 runs 15 residues. CDR3 in amino acids: CASSPFWDRREKLFF. The CDR3 DNA reads TGTGCCAGCTCACCATTTTGGGACAGGCGCGAAAAACTGTTTTTT. Full variable domain (rest looked up from reference TRBV18 and TRBJ1-4): NAGVMQNPRHLVRRRGQEARLRCSPMKGHSHVYWYRQLPEEGLKFMVYLQKENIIDESGMPKERFSAEFPKEGPSILRIQQVVRGDSAAYFCASSPFWDRREKLFFGSGTQLSVL.

The CDR3 bases are TGTGCCAGCAGGCCACCGGACAGGGGGCGGAGGAGCAATCAGCCCCAGCATTTT. This translates into CASRPPDRGRRSNQPQHF. The rearrangement joins TRBV28 to TRBJ1-5, with 11 bases identical to TRBD1. The CDR3 spans 18 residues. Germline V lookup: CDR1 MDHEN, CDR2 SYDVKM. V shed 6 bases and J 1 base; nucleotides not matched to a gene: 11.

The chain employs TRBV20-1 and TRBJ1-2; D gene uncertain. This CDR3 spans 11 amino acids. V lost 3 bases to trimming and J lost 5 bases, with 7 bases between them. CDR1 DFQATT and CDR2 SNEGSKA come from the germline V gene (reference sequence). CDR3 amino acids: CSASWSYGYTF. In nucleotides, the CDR3 is TGCAGTGCTAGCTGGTCTTATGGCTACACCTTC.

The rearrangement uses TRBV2 and TRBJ1-5; 7 bases fit TRBD1. This CDR3 has 16 amino acids. Germline CDR1 is SNHLY and CDR2 is FYNNEI. J was trimmed by 3 bases and V by 6 bases; bases with no gene match: 11. CDR3 sequence: CASSISQGTINQPQHF. The CDR3 nucleotides read TGTGCCAGCAGCATTTCACAGGGGACAATCAATCAGCCCCAGCATTTT.

The chain recombines TRBV27 with TRBJ2-1; D remains unclear. Germline-derived CDR1 and CDR2 are MNHEY and SMNVEV (reference sequence). The ends were cut back, 1 base at V and 2 bases at J, with 12 bases in the middle. This CDR3 has 16 amino acids. The CDR3 region has the DNA TGTGCCAGCAGTTTATACCCCCCTAGGGCCTACAATGAGCAGTTCTTC. Protein product: CASSLYPPRAYNEQFF.

The rearrangement links TRBV14 to TRBJ1-6; the match to TRBD1 covers 10 bases. Trimming at V came to 4 bases and at J to 8 bases, leaving 8 bases not matched to a gene. This CDR3 spans 16 amino acids. From germline, CDR1 is SGHDN and CDR2 FVKESK. The chain's CDR3 is CASSLLPGQGYSPLHF. The CDR3 coding sequence is TGTGCCAGCAGCCTTTTACCGGGACAGGGGTATTCACCCCTCCACTTT.

The V call is TRBV29-1, the J call TRBJ1-4, with TRBD1 as a possible D gene (5 bases). CDR3 size: 13 residues. Trimming stripped 5 bases from V and 3 bases from J, with 10 bases between. Germline values: CDR1 SQVTM, CDR2 ANQGSEA. In nucleotides, the CDR3 is TGCAGCGTTTCCGGGACGGCTAATGAAAAACTGTTTTTT. This translates into CSVSGTANEKLFF.

Only one count was recorded for this clone. V gene TRBV15 combines with J gene TRBJ1-5; 9 bases are shared with TRBD1. This CDR3 has 18 residues. Germline assignment: CDR1 LNHNV and CDR2 YYDKDF (reference sequence). Trimming took 1 base from V and 2 from J; bases not matched to a gene: 9. This chain's CDR3 is CATSRVPGQGMGNQPQHF. CDR3 in DNA: TGTGCCACCAGCAGAGTCCCGGGACAGGGTATGGGCAATCAGCCCCAGCATTTT.

The V gene is TRBV6-5, the J gene TRBJ2-7; 10 nucleotides align to TRBD2. Germline trimming cut 5 bases from V and 3 bases from J; bases unmatched to any gene: 4. The length of the CDR3 is 14 residues. From germline, CDR1 is MNHEY and CDR2 SVGAGI. CDR3 DNA: TGTGCCAGCAGTCGCGAGCGGGAGGGCTACGAGCAGTACTTC. This sequence encodes CASSREREGYEQYF.

This clone was recorded a few times. The J gene is TRBJ1-5, the V gene TRBV6-1; 12 bases agree with TRBD1. The CDR3 totals 17 residues. Germline loops: CDR1 MNHNS, CDR2 SASEGT. V lost 3 bases and J lost 7; bases outside the gene matches: 10. CDR3 DNA: TGTGCCAGCAGTGACGACACCGGGACAGGGGGCAGCCAGCCCCAGCATTTT. Residues: CASSDDTGTGGSQPQHF.